This is a list of T cell receptor beta chains from one sample in a study of regulatory T cells in long-lasting Graves disease. TCRdb analysed the multiplex PCR reads with MiXCR anew, one entry per CDR3 protein. The profile shows 300,000 to 400,000 distinct CDR3 sequences, about 20% of them singletons. The sequencing used peripheral blood mononuclear cells (PBMCs), collected when the disease was refractory, from a patient treated with antithyroid drugs. Source of these receptors: a female donor with Graves disease. Both conserved end residues are part of each CDR3. D genes are given only for firm matches. Part of the rows lack a size; the others show once, few, many or a class for expanded clones.

V	J	D	size	DNA	CDR3
TRBV28	TRBJ1-4	TRBD1	few	TGTGCCAGCAGTTCCGGACAGGGCGGAAAACTGTTTTTT	CASSSGQGGKLFF
TRBV28	TRBJ1-5	-	many	TGTGCCAGCAGTTTAGTGTCGGAGCGACCCCAGCATTTT	CASSLVSERPQHF
TRBV19	TRBJ1-6	-	-	TGTGCCAGTAGTATAGTGTTGGCCCGTCGGGCACCCCTCCACTTT	CASSIVLARRAPLHF
TRBV6-2/TRBV6-3	TRBJ2-6	TRBD1	-	TGTGCCAGCAGTTACTCAGGACAGGGGAATTCTGGGGCCAACGTCCTGACTTTC	CASSYSGQGNSGANVLTF
TRBV9	TRBJ1-6	-	-	TGTGCCAGCAGCGTAGGTGCCGGGAATTCACCCCTCCACTTT	CASSVGAGNSPLHF
TRBV5-1	TRBJ2-7	-	many	TGCGCCAGCAGCTCCGGACGACTCGACTACGAGCAGTACTTC	CASSSGRLDYEQYF
TRBV9	TRBJ2-7	-	-	TGTGCCAGCAGCGTGAGACCCACTAGCTCGGGCCACGAGCAGTACTTC	CASSVRPTSSGHEQYF
TRBV27	TRBJ2-7	-	many	TGTGCCAGCGGCAGGGGCCCATCCTACGAGCAGTACTTC	CASGRGPSYEQYF
TRBV7-2	TRBJ2-5	TRBD2	many	TGTGCCAGCAGCCCACGCCGACTAGCGGGGGGGCAAGAGACCCAGTACTTC	CASSPRRLAGGQETQYF
TRBV5-1	TRBJ2-7	-	-	TGCGCCAGCAGCTCCCTTGGTGGAGCCTACGAGCAGTGCTTC	CASSSLGGAYEQCF
TRBV12-5	TRBJ1-2	-	many	TGTGCTAGTGGTTTGGACAGTAATCCCTATGGCTACACCTTC	CASGLDSNPYGYTF
TRBV6-1	TRBJ1-1	-	many	TGTGCCAGCACCTCTCGGACCCTAGCACAGCTGAACACTGAAGCTTTCTTT	CASTSRTLAQLNTEAFF
TRBV27	TRBJ2-2	-	many	TGTGCCAGCAGTTTTTCTTTCAGGGACAAGTTCACCGGGGAGCTGTTTTTT	CASSFSFRDKFTGELFF
TRBV5-1	TRBJ2-1	TRBD1	-	TGCGCCAGCAGCCCCACCGGGACAGGGGGTATTGGTTACAATGAGCAGTTCTTC	CASSPTGTGGIGYNEQFF
TRBV28	TRBJ1-2	-	many	TGTGCCAGCAGTATGACGACAGGCGGCTACACCTTC	CASSMTTGGYTF
TRBV3-1	TRBJ1-4	-	many	TGTGCCAGCAGCCGGGCGGCGGAGGTGTTTTTT	CASSRAAEVFF
TRBV20-1	TRBJ2-7	TRBD1	once	TGCAGTGCCCGGAGTGAACAGGGGGCCTACGAGCAGTACTTC	CSARSEQGAYEQYF
TRBV2	TRBJ2-3	TRBD2	many	TGTGCCAGCAGGGAGCGGGGGGTCCTCCGTCGCACAGATACGCAGTATTTT	CASRERGVLRRTDTQYF
TRBV5-1	TRBJ2-6	-	many	TGCGCCAGCAGCTTGGCGATCGTCTCTGGGGCCAACGTCCTGACTTTC	CASSLAIVSGANVLTF
TRBV11-2	TRBJ2-5	-	many	TGTGCCAGCAGCTTGGGCCTGGCTCCCGAGACCCAGTACTTC	CASSLGLAPETQYF
TRBV28	TRBJ1-1	-	-	TGTGCCAGCGGTGGGGGGAACACTGAAGCTTTCTTT	CASGGGNTEAFF
TRBV2	TRBJ1-2	-	-	TGTGCCAGCAGCCTGGGGCTCGAGTCGGACTATGGCTACACCTTC	CASSLGLESDYGYTF
TRBV27	TRBJ2-4	-	many	TGTGCCAGCAGTTTTGGGGGAACCAAAAACATTCAGTACTTC	CASSFGGTKNIQYF
TRBV11-2	TRBJ1-4	-	many	TGTGCCAGCAGCTTAGTCACCGCGAATGAAAAACTGTTTTTT	CASSLVTANEKLFF
TRBV19	TRBJ1-2	-	few	TGTGCCAGTAGCGTCAGCCCTAACTATGGCTACACCTTC	CASSVSPNYGYTF
TRBV28	TRBJ2-7	-	many	TGTGCCAGCAGTGTCGACAGTTACGAGCAGTACTTC	CASSVDSYEQYF
TRBV27	TRBJ1-1	TRBD1	few	TGTGCCAGCAGTTTTGTGGTAGGGGGCGAAACTGAAGCTTTCTTT	CASSFVVGGETEAFF
TRBV6-2/TRBV6-3	TRBJ1-2	TRBD1	few	TGTGCCAGCAGTTACACGGAGGGGGCCGAGGGCTACACCTTC	CASSYTEGAEGYTF
TRBV28	TRBJ1-2	-	-	TGTGCCAGCACTCAACCGGACCGGCTTCGGGGTGGCTACACCTTC	CASTQPDRLRGGYTF
TRBV12-3/TRBV12-4	TRBJ2-7	-	many	TGTGCCAGCAGCCAAACCGGACACAGGAGCTCCTACGAGCAGTACTTC	CASSQTGHRSSYEQYF
TRBV6-1	TRBJ2-2	TRBD1	-	TGTGCCAGCAGACGGACAGGGTTGAACACCGGGGAGCTGTTTTTT	CASRRTGLNTGELFF
TRBV6-1	TRBJ1-1	-	many	TGTGCCAGCAGTGTCGGGGCCGGGAGCACTGAAGCTTTCTTT	CASSVGAGSTEAFF
TRBV25-1	TRBJ1-2	TRBD1	-	TGTGCCAGCAGTAGAAGGGACAGGGAGACTGGAGGCTACACCTTC	CASSRRDRETGGYTF
TRBV20-1	TRBJ1-2	-	many	TGCAGTGCTAGAGCAGGGTATGGCTACACCTTC	CSARAGYGYTF
TRBV5-1	TRBJ1-6	TRBD1	many	TGTGCCAGCAGCCTGGGACAGCTTAATTCACCCCTCCACTTT	CASSLGQLNSPLHF
TRBV28	TRBJ1-2	TRBD1	many	TGTGCCAGCAGTGGAACCGGACAGGGCGCTGGCTACACCTTC	CASSGTGQGAGYTF
TRBV5-5	TRBJ1-2	-	-	TGTGCCAGCAGCTTTTACGACAGACCTAACTATGGCTACACCTTC	CASSFYDRPNYGYTF
TRBV6-2/TRBV6-3	TRBJ1-2	-	-	TGTGCCAGCAGTTACTCTACTACTGCCCGTGGCTACACCTTC	CASSYSTTARGYTF
TRBV11-3	TRBJ2-5	-	many	TGTGCCAGCAGCCCCCCTAGAAAAGAGACCCAGTACTTC	CASSPPRKETQYF
TRBV28	TRBJ1-1	TRBD1	many	TGTGCCAGCAGCCTTATCGGGACAGCTGAGGGAACTGAAGCTTTCTTT	CASSLIGTAEGTEAFF
TRBV29-1	TRBJ2-3	TRBD2	once	TGCAGCGTTTCGACTAGCGGGAGGACGGATACGCAGTATTTT	CSVSTSGRTDTQYF
TRBV27	TRBJ1-4	-	-	TGTGCCAGCAGTCCCCAGCTAGCGGCTAATGAAAAACTGTTTTTT	CASSPQLAANEKLFF
TRBV4-3	TRBJ2-2	-	-	TGCGCCAGCAGCCAAGACTCAGGGAGCATCACCGGGGAGCTGTTTTTT	CASSQDSGSITGELFF
TRBV4-2	TRBJ2-5	TRBD2	-	TGTGCCAGCAGCCAATTTGGAGCGGGGGTACAAGAGACCCAGTACTTC	CASSQFGAGVQETQYF
TRBV7-2	TRBJ2-3	TRBD2	once	TGTGCCAGCAGCCCCCCCTACGGGGGAGGGGCAGATACGCAGTATTTT	CASSPPYGGGADTQYF
TRBV20-1	TRBJ1-3	-	many	TGCAGTGCTAGAGTCACAGGGCAAGGAAACACCATATATTTT	CSARVTGQGNTIYF
TRBV19	TRBJ1-5	-	few	TGTGCCAGTAGATTCTCAGGGATATATTATCAGCCCCAGCATTTT	CASRFSGIYYQPQHF
TRBV4-3	TRBJ1-2	TRBD1	-	TGCGCCAGCAGCCAAGACTCGACAGGGATAGGTGGCTACACCTTC	CASSQDSTGIGGYTF
TRBV29-1	TRBJ2-5	TRBD1	many	TGCAGCGTTGAGAAGGACAGGGTAGGGGGGCAGGAGACCCAGTACTTC	CSVEKDRVGGQETQYF
TRBV11-2	TRBJ1-6	-	many	TGTGCCAGCAGCTTAGATTGGATTGAGGGTTCACCCCTCCACTTT	CASSLDWIEGSPLHF
TRBV7-8	TRBJ1-1	TRBD1	many	TGTGCCAGCAGCATACGGACAGGGATGAACACTGAAGCTTTCTTT	CASSIRTGMNTEAFF
TRBV6-2/TRBV6-3	TRBJ2-2	TRBD1	-	TGTGCCAGCAGTTACTACTCGGGACAGGGGGCCGGGGAGCTGTTTTTT	CASSYYSGQGAGELFF
TRBV6-2/TRBV6-3	TRBJ2-2	-	-	TGTGTCAGCAGTTTATCCAGGAACACCGGGGAGCTGTTTTTT	CVSSLSRNTGELFF
TRBV6-2/TRBV6-3	TRBJ2-3	-	-	TGTGCCAGCAGTGAAAATGCAGGGGTAGATACGCAGTATTTT	CASSENAGVDTQYF
TRBV7-2	TRBJ1-5	TRBD1	-	TGTGCCAGCAGCTATGCCGGGACAGGCCGGCCCAATCAGCCCCAGCATTTT	CASSYAGTGRPNQPQHF
TRBV20-1	TRBJ1-1	-	few	TGCAGTGCTAGACGCCCGGGCTCCGAAGCTTTCTTT	CSARRPGSEAFF